A single sample gave rise to the 27 T cell receptor beta chains below, sequenced in a study of early T cells in non-severe SARS-CoV-2 infection. A single record per CDR3 protein comes from TCRdb applying MiXCR to the 5' RACE reads. Altogether around 61,000 distinct CDR3 sequences are present, approximately 11% being singletons, with the ten largest covering around 1.6%. Sequenced input: whole blood. The origin of the receptors is an adult who was a healthcare worker with PCR-confirmed SARS-CoV-2 infection or an uninfected control (not recorded which).

This clonotype has at least ten counts. This chain connects TRBV6-6 to TRBJ1-5; tentatively, D is TRBD1 (5 bases). V was cut by 4 bases and J by 8 bases, with 6 bases left in between. Germline loops: CDR1 MNHNY, CDR2 SVGAGI (reference sequence). The CDR3 sequence is 11 residues long. CDR3 residues: CASSWGEPQHF. The CDR3 DNA reads as TGTGCCAGCAGTTGGGGGGAGCCCCAGCATTTT.

This clonotype was found many times. This chain joins TRBV29-1 and TRBJ1-3; no reliable D call. The V end was cut by 3 bases, the J end by 0 bases, with 12 bases between. The CDR3 runs 15 residues. CDR1 SQVTM and CDR2 ANQGSEA come from the germline V gene. CDR3 residues: CSVDVVRISGNTIYF. The CDR3, as DNA: TGCAGCGTTGATGTTGTCAGGATCTCTGGAAACACCATATATTTT.

The sample holds a few counts of this clonotype. This sequence joins TRBV28 and TRBJ2-3; 9 bases agree with TRBD2. Germline V gene data show CDR1 as MDHEN and CDR2 as SYDVKM. J lost 7 bases, V lost 1 base, and 12 bases had no gene match. CDR3 length: 17 residues. The CDR3 sequence: CASSLYGAGSGGYTQYF. The CDR3 DNA is TGTGCCAGCAGTTTATACGGGGCGGGTAGCGGGGGTTATACGCAGTATTTT.

This clonotype was seen a handful of times. The chain carries TRBV20-1 and TRBJ1-5; 8 bases agree with TRBD1. V was pared by 6 bases and J by 10 bases, with 14 bases of the junction left unmatched. Germline V gene sequence: CDR1 DFQATT, CDR2 SNEGSKA (reference sequence). CDR3 length: 14 residues. The CDR3 region has the DNA TGCAGTGCGGGGCATGACAGGGGTTTGGGCCCCCAGCATTTT. Translated, it gives CSAGHDRGLGPQHF.

Ten or more counts support this clonotype. V and J are TRBV3-1 and TRBJ2-4; D could derive from TRBD1 or TRBD2 (5 bases each). The CDR3 is made up of 15 amino acids. CDR1 and CDR2 from the germline V gene are LGHDT and YNNKEL (reference sequence). V was cut by 2 bases and J by 9 bases, with 17 bases left in between. This CDR3 reads CASSQSGTGALIQYF. In DNA form, the CDR3 reads TGTGCCAGCAGCCAAAGTGGGACCGGGGCACTCATTCAGTACTTC.

This clonotype was counted many times. This chain uses TRBV11-2 with TRBJ2-3; D possibly matches TRBD1 or TRBD2 (5 bases each). The germline gives CDR1 SGHAT, CDR2 FQNNGV. CDR3 length: 14 residues. The V gene lost 4 bases and the J gene lost 7 bases, with 15 bases spanning the gap. The CDR3: CASSSRDPGYTQYF. CDR3 nucleotides: TGTGCCAGCAGCTCCCGGGACCCCGGGTATACGCAGTATTTT.

This clonotype was seen ten or more times. CDR3 residues: CASSFSKRPFF. CDR3 bases: TGTGCCAGCAGTTTCTCCAAGCGGCCTTTCTTT. V is TRBV12-3 or TRBV12-4 and J is TRBJ1-1; D unclear. The CDR3 covers 11 residues. Trimming shortened V by 3 bases and J by 12 bases, and 11 bases separated the two germline ends.

The rearrangement joins TRBV5-1 to TRBJ2-3; a weak D match, TRBD2 (7 bases). This CDR3 has 16 amino acids. V was shortened by 6 bases and J by 2 bases, with 19 bases between the two germline ends. The V gene's germline CDR1 is SGHRS and CDR2 YFSETQ. The CDR3 DNA sequence: TGCGCCAGCACGTATTTCGCGGGGGCCTACACAGATACGCAGTATTTT. Its protein is CASTYFAGAYTDTQYF.

This clonotype was observed many times. Written as DNA, the CDR3 is TGTGCCAGCAAGCCCCCGAGCTCCTACAATGAGCAGTTCTTC. Its translation is CASKPPSSYNEQFF. This chain connects TRBV2 to TRBJ2-1; D ambiguous. CDR1 is SNHLY and CDR2 is FYNNEI in the germline V gene. The length of the CDR3 is 14 residues. With 7 bases removed from V and 0 bases from J, the gap between germline ends came to 10 bases.

In this sample, this clonotype turned up a few times. The chain is built from TRBV20-1 and TRBJ2-3, with TRBD2 matching 16 bases. Germline V lookup: CDR1 DFQATT, CDR2 SNEGSKA (reference sequence). The CDR3 runs 20 residues. The V gene end was trimmed by 1 base and the J gene end by 2 bases; junction bases not matched to a gene: 12. Here the CDR3 reads CSARGDSGTSGGAFTDTQYF. CDR3 DNA sequence: TGCAGTGCTAGAGGGGACTCTGGGACTAGCGGGGGGGCTTTCACAGATACGCAGTATTTT.

V is TRBV7-9 and J is TRBJ2-1; D may be TRBD1 (6 bases). This CDR3 region has 14 residues. V was clipped by 1 base and J by 8 bases, with 12 bases between them. Germline CDR1 is SEHNR and CDR2 is FQNEAQ (reference sequence). The CDR3 bases are TGTGCCAGCAGCTTAGATTACAGGGACGATGAGCAGTTCTTC. Protein product: CASSLDYRDDEQFF. Full variable domain (missing parts from reference TRBV7-9 and TRBJ2-1): DTGVSQNPRHKITKRGQNVTFRCDPISEHNRLYWYRQTLGQGPEFLTYFQNEAQLEKSRLLSDRFSAERPKGSFSTLEIQRTEQGDSAMYLCASSLDYRDDEQFFGPGTRLTVL.

This chain links TRBV3-1 with TRBJ2-3; 7 bases line up with TRBD1. V shed 3 bases, J shed 2 bases, and the junction held 5 bases outside the gene matches. CDR1 is LGHDT and CDR2 is YNNKEL in the germline V gene (reference sequence). CDR3 size: 15 residues. CDR3 coding DNA: TGTGCCAGCAGCCAGGTAGGGGGCCCCACAGATACGCAGTATTTT. Translating gives CASSQVGGPTDTQYF.

This rearrangement joins TRBV19 to TRBJ1-5; 9 bases fit TRBD1. Trimming at V came to 5 bases and at J to 2 bases, leaving 4 bases not matched to a gene. CDR1 is LNHDA, CDR2 SQIVND, per germline (reference sequence). CDR3 size: 15 residues. The CDR3 DNA reads TGTGCCAGTAGTCCGCGGACAGGGGGCAATCAGCCCCAGCATTTT. It encodes CASSPRTGGNQPQHF.

This clonotype was detected many times. The chain has TRBV7-9 and TRBJ1-1; D is unresolved. Trimming took off 8 bases at V and 1 base at J, with 17 bases between the two ends. Germline-derived CDR1 and CDR2 are SEHNR and FQNEAQ (reference sequence). This CDR3 has 15 residues. The CDR3 DNA sequence: TGTGCCAGCGGGCTCGAGGCCAGACAGAACACTGAAGCTTTCTTT. The encoded protein is CASGLEARQNTEAFF.

This clonotype was seen only a few times. The chain links TRBV29-1 to TRBJ1-5, with D possibly TRBD1 on 5 matching bases. The V gene's germline CDR1 is SQVTM and CDR2 ANQGSEA. CDR3 length: 13 residues. Trimming stripped 6 bases from V and 2 bases from J, with 11 bases between. The CDR3 loop is CSVLQGGNQPQHF. The CDR3 region has the DNA TGCAGCGTCCTACAAGGGGGCAATCAGCCCCAGCATTTT.

This clonotype was seen a few times. The V call is TRBV7-9, the J call TRBJ2-7, with TRBD1 identical over 9 bases. The CDR3 loop spans 15 amino acids. V lost 0 bases and J lost 5; bases outside the gene matches: 5. Germline CDR1 is SEHNR and CDR2 is FQNEAQ (reference sequence). The CDR3 here is CASSLARDRANEQYF. For the CDR3, the DNA is TGTGCCAGCAGCTTAGCACGGGACAGGGCCAACGAGCAGTACTTC.

This clonotype has more than one count but fewer than ten. The V call is TRBV14, the J call TRBJ2-7; 7 nucleotides align to TRBD2. The CDR3 contains 13 residues. Per the germline V gene, CDR1 is SGHDN and CDR2 is FVKESK. J gave up 6 bases and V 0 bases, and 2 bases lay outside the gene matches. CDR3 protein: CASSQELATEQYF. In DNA form, the CDR3 reads TGTGCCAGCAGCCAAGAACTAGCGACCGAGCAGTACTTC.

This clonotype was seen ten or more times. The gene calls are TRBV4-2 and TRBJ1-1, with a weak D call TRBD1 (6 bases). Germline CDR1 reads LGHNA; CDR2 reads YNFKEQ. The CDR3 spans 14 residues. V gave up 4 bases and J gave up 3 bases, with 12 bases separating them. The CDR3 coding sequence is TGTGCCAGCAGCCCTCTTGGGGGGCACACTGAAGCTTTCTTT. Its translation: CASSPLGGHTEAFF.

Only a few counts were recorded for this clonotype. For the CDR3, the DNA is TGTGCCAGCAGCCAAGGAGGGGCAACACTCGGTACGCAGTATTTT. Amino acid sequence: CASSQGGATLGTQYF. The V call is TRBV4-2, the J call TRBJ2-3, with D possibly called TRBD1 or TRBD2 (5 bases each). V lost 1 base and J 8 bases, leaving 16 bases between the germline ends. Per the germline V gene, CDR1 is LGHNA and CDR2 is YNFKEQ. The CDR3 is made up of 15 amino acids.

The chain carries TRBV2 and TRBJ2-7; D remains unclear. CDR1 SNHLY and CDR2 FYNNEI come from the germline V gene. With 7 bases removed from V and 4 bases from J, the gap between germline ends came to 14 bases. The CDR3 sequence is 13 residues long. Written as DNA, the CDR3 is TGTGCCAGCATTACCGACGCGGAGTACGAGCAGTACTTC. Translated: CASITDAEYEQYF.

This clonotype was recorded at least ten times. This sequence joins TRBV6-5 and TRBJ2-1; a possible D gene is TRBD1 (6 bases). Germline lookup yields CDR1 MNHEY and CDR2 SVGAGI. This CDR3 is built from 15 residues. V lost 6 bases and J lost 4, with 16 bases in between. The CDR3 DNA is TGTGCCAGCAGCCCCCTAGGGACACCTTACAATGAGCAGTTCTTC. Its protein is CASSPLGTPYNEQFF.

This clonotype was observed a few times. The rearrangement joins TRBV6-5 to TRBJ1-6; maybe TRBD1 (5 bases). The CDR3 has 14 amino acids. The germline CDR1 and CDR2 sequences are MNHEY and SVGAGI. Trimming took 3 bases from V and 10 from J, leaving 13 bases between them. In DNA form, the CDR3 reads TGTGCCAGCAGTTATGGGGCCGGCGGGTCACCCCTCCACTTT. Amino acids: CASSYGAGGSPLHF.

A few counts support this clonotype. The chain uses TRBV9 and TRBJ1-3; the D is unclear. Trimming removed 5 bases at V and 1 base at J, with 10 bases between. The CDR3 totals 14 residues. Germline V gene data show CDR1 as SGDLS and CDR2 as YYNGEE. The CDR3 DNA sequence: TGTGCCAGCAGTGCTATGATATCTGGAAACACCATATATTTT. Translating it yields CASSAMISGNTIYF.

This clonotype was seen many times. The rearrangement uses TRBV20-1 and TRBJ1-5; the D gene is possibly TRBD1 (5 bases). V was pared by 5 bases and J by 2 bases, with 13 bases between. CDR3 length: 14 amino acids. Germline assignment: CDR1 DFQATT and CDR2 SNEGSKA (reference sequence). CDR3 protein: CSAQPGPGNQPQHF. CDR3 coding DNA: TGCAGTGCTCAGCCGGGACCTGGCAATCAGCCCCAGCATTTT.

This clonotype was observed at least ten times. The chain couples TRBV5-6 to TRBJ2-3; D uncertain. The CDR3 extends over 12 amino acids. Germline V gives CDR1 SGHDT, CDR2 YYEEEE. V lost 4 bases and J 12 bases, leaving 15 bases between the germline ends. DNA of the CDR3: TGTGCCAGCAGCCCAGTTGGGAAAAACCAGTATTTT. Protein sequence: CASSPVGKNQYF.

The V gene is TRBV5-1, the J gene TRBJ2-7; tentative D call: TRBD1 (5 bases). The CDR3 consists of 13 residues. Germline V gene sequence: CDR1 SGHRS, CDR2 YFSETQ. Trimming stripped 4 bases from V and 6 bases from J, with 14 bases between. CDR3 bases: TGCGCCAGCAGCGCGGCAGGAAGGGGCGAGCAGTACTTC. Protein sequence: CASSAAGRGEQYF.

This clonotype was observed at least ten times. The gene calls are TRBV5-6 and TRBJ1-5; no firm D call. V shed 1 base and J shed 4 bases, with 12 bases lying between them. This CDR3 has 15 amino acids. Germline lookup yields CDR1 SGHDT and CDR2 YYEEEE. The DNA for the CDR3 is TGTGCCAGCAGCTTGCAGGTCTCCCAAAATCAGCCCCAGCATTTT. Its protein is CASSLQVSQNQPQHF.